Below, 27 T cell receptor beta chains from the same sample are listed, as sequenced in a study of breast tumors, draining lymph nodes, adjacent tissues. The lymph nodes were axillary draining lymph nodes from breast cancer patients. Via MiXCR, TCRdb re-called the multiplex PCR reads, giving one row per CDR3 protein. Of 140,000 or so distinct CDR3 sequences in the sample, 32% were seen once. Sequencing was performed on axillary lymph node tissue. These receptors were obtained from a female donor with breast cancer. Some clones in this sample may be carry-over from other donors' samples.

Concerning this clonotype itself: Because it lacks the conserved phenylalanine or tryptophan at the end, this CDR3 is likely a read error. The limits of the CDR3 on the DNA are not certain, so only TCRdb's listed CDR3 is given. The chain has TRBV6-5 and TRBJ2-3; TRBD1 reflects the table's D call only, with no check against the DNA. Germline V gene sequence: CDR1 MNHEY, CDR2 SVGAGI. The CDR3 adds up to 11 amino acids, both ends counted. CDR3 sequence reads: CASSLAGTVNY.

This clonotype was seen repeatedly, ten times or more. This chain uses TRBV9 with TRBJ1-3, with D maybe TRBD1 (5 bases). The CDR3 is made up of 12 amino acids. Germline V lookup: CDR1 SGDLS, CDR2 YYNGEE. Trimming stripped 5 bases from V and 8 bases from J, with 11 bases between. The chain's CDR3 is CASRGRGDTIYF. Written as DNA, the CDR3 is TGTGCCAGCAGGGGACGAGGGGACACCATATATTTT.

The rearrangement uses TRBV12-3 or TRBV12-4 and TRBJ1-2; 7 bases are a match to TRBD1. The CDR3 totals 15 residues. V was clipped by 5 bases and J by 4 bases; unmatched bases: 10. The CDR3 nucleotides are TGTGCCAGCAGTCGCCAGGGGGAACAAGGCTATGGCTACACCTTC. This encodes CASSRQGEQGYGYTF.

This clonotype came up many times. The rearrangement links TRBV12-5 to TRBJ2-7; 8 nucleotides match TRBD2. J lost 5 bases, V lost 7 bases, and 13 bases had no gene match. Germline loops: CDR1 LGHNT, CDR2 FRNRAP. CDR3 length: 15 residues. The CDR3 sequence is CASAPGGGLGDEQYF. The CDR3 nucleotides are TGTGCTAGTGCCCCCGGGGGGGGGCTTGGCGACGAGCAGTACTTC.

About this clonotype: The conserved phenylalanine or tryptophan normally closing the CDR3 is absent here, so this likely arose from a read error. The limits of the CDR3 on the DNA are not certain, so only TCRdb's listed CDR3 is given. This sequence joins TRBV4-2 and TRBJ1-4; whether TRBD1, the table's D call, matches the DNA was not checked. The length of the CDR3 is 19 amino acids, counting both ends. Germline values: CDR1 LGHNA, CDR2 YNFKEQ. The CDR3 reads CASSQELWGPADSNEKLFL.

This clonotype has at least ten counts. CDR3 DNA: TGCAGTGCCCTCTACCCTGAGAACTATGGCTACACCTTC. Residues: CSALYPENYGYTF. V usage is TRBV20-1 and J usage is TRBJ1-2; D not certain. Trimming removed 6 bases at V and 2 bases at J, with 13 bases between. The CDR3 runs 13 residues. In germline, CDR1 is DFQATT, CDR2 SNEGSKA (reference sequence).

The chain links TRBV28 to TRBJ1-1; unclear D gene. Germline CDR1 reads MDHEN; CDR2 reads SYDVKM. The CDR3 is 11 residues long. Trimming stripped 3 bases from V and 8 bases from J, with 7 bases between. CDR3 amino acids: CASSFLREAFF. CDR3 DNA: TGTGCCAGCAGTTTCCTCAGAGAAGCTTTCTTT.

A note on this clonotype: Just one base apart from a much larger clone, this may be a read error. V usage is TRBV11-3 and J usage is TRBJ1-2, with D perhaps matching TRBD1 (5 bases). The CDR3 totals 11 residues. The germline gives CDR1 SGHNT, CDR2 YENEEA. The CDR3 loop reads CAAGQGYGSTF. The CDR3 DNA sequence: TGTGCCGCGGGGCAGGGATATGGCTCCACCTTC.

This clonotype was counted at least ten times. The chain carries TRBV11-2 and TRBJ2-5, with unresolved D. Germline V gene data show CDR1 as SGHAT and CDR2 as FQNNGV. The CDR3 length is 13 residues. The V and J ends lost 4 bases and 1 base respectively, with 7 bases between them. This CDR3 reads CASSSLPQETQYF. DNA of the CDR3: TGTGCCAGCAGCTCGTTACCCCAAGAGACCCAGTACTTC.

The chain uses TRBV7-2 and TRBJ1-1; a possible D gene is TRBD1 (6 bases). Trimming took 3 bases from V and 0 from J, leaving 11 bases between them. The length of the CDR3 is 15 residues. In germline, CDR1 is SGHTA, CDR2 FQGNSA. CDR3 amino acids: CASSFNGQMNTEAFF. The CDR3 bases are TGTGCCAGCAGCTTCAATGGACAGATGAACACTGAAGCTTTCTTT.

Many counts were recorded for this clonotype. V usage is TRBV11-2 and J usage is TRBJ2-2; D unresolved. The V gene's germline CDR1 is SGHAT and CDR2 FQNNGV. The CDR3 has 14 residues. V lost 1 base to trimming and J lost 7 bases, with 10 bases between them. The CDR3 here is CASSLVPASGELFF. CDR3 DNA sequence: TGTGCCAGCAGCTTAGTTCCGGCGAGCGGGGAGCTGTTTTTT.

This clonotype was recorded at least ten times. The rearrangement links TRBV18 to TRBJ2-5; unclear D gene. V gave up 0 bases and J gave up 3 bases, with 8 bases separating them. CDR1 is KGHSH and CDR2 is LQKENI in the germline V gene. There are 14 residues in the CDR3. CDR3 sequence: CASSPPPIEETQYF. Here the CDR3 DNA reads TGTGCCAGCTCACCACCGCCGATTGAAGAGACCCAGTACTTC.

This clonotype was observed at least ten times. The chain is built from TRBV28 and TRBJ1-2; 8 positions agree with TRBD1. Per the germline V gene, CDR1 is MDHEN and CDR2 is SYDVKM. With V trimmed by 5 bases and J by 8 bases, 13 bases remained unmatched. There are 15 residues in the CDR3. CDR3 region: CASSRPQGAYYGYTF. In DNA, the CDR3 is TGTGCCAGCAGTCGGCCTCAGGGGGCGTATTACGGCTACACCTTC.

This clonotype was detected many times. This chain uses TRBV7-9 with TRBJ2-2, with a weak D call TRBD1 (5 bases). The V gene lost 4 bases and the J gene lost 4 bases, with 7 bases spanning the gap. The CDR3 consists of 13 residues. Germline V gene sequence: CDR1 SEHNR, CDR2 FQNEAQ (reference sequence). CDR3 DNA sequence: TGTGCCAGCAGCTCCAGGGCCACCGGGGAGCTGTTTTTT. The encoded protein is CASSSRATGELFF.

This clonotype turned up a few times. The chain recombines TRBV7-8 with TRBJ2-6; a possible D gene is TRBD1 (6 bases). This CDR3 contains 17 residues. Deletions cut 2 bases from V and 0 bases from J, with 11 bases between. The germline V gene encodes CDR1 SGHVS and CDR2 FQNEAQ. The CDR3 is CASSLRTGTSGANVLTF. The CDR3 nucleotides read TGTGCCAGCAGCTTAAGAACAGGGACCTCTGGGGCCAACGTCCTGACTTTC.

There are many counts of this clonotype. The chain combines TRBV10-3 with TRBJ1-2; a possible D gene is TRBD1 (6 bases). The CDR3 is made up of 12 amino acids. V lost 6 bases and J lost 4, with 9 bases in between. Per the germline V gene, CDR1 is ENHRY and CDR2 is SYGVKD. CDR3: CAISLDSYGYTF. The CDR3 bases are TGTGCCATCAGCTTGGACAGCTATGGCTACACCTTC.

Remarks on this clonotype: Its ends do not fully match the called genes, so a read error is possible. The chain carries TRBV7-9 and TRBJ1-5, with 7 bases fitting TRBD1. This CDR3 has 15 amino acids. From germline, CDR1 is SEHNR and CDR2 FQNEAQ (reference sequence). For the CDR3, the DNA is TGTGCCAGCGGCCCGGGGGACAGTCTCAATCAGTCCCAGCATTTT. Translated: CASGPGDSLNQSQHF.

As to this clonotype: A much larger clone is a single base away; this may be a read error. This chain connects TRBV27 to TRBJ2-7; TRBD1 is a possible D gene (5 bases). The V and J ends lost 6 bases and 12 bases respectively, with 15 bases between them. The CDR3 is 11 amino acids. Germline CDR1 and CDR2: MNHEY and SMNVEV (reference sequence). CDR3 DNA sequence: TGTGCCAGCAGGACGGCAGGGTCATCGTACTTC. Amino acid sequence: CASRTAGSSYF.

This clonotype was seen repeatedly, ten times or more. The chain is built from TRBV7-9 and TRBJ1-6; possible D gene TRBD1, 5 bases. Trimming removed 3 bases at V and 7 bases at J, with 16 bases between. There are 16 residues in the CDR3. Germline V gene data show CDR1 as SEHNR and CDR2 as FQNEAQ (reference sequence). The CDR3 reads CASSFDSTRLNSPLHF. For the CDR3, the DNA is TGTGCCAGCAGCTTTGACAGTACCCGCCTAAATTCACCCCTCCACTTT.

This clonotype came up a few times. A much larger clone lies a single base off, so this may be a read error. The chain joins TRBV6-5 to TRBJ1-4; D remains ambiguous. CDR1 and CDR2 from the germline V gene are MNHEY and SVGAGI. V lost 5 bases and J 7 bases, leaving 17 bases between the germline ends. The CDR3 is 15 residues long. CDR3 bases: TGTGCCAGCAGTCACACCCGGCAAGAACCTGAAAAACTGTTTTTT. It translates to CASSHTRQEPEKLFF.

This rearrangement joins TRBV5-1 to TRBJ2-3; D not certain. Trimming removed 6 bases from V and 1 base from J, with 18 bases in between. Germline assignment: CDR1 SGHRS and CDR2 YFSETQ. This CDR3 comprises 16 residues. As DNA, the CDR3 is TGCGCCAGCAAATTGGGTCACATTACGGGCACAGATACGCAGTATTTT. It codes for CASKLGHITGTDTQYF. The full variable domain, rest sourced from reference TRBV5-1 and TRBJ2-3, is KAGVTQTPRYLIKTRGQQVTLSCSPISGHRSVSWYQQTPGQGLQFLFEYFSETQRNKGNFPGRFSGRQFSNSRSEMNVSTLELGDSALYLCASKLGHITGTDTQYFGPGTRLTVL.

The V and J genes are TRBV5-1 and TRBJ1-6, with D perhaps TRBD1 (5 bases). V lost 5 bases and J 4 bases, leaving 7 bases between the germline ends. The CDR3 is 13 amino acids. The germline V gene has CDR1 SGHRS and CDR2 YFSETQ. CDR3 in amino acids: CASRGQYNSPLHF. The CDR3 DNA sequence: TGCGCCAGCAGAGGACAATATAATTCACCCCTCCACTTT.

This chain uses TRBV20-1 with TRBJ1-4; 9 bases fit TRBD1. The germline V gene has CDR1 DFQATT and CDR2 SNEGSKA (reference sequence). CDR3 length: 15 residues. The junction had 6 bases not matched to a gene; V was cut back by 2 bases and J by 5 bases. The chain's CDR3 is CSARPPGTGNEKLFF. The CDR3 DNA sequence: TGCAGTGCTAGACCCCCCGGGACAGGGAATGAAAAACTGTTTTTT.

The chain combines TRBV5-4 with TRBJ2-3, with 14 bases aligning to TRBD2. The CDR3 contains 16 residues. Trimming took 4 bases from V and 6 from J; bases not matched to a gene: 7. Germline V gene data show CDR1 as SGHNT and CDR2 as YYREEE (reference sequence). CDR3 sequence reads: CASSKGTSGRTDTQYF. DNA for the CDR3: TGTGCCAGCAGCAAAGGGACTAGCGGGAGAACGGATACGCAGTATTTT.

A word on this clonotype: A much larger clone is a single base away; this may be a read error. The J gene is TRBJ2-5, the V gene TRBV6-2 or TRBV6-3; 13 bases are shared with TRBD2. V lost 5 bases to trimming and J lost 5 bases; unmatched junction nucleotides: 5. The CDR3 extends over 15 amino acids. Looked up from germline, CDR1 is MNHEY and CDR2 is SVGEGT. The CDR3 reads CASSRTSGGDETQYF. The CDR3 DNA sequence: TGTGCCAGCAGTCGAACTAGCGGGGGGGACGAGACCCAGTACTTC.

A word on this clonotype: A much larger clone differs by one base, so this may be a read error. CDR3 DNA sequence: TGTGCCAGCAGCCAAGGAAAGGGGGCGGGTGGCTACACCTTC. Translation gives CASSQGKGAGGYTF. The rearrangement uses TRBV3-1 and TRBJ1-2, with 7 bases matching TRBD1. Losses at the gene ends were 1 base for V and 7 bases for J; bases not matched to a gene: 6. Per germline, CDR1 LGHDT and CDR2 YNNKEL (reference sequence). The CDR3 sequence is 14 residues long.

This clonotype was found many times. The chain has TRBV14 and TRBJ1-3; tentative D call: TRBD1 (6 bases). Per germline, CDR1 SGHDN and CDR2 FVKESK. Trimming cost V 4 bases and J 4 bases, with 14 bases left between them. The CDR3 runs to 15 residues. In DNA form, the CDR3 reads TGTGCCAGCAGCCGGCAGGGGCTAAGCGGAAACACCATATATTTT. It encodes CASSRQGLSGNTIYF.